Listed below are T cell receptor beta chains from one sample, sequenced in a study. TCRdb analysed the RT-PCR reads with MiXCR anew, one entry per CDR3 protein. The sample shows about 680,000 distinct CDR3 sequences, around 14% of them seen only once. Sequencing was carried out using memory CD4+ T cells from blood. Receptor source: a female donor in good health, serving as a healthy control. Each CDR3 is given with its conserved first and last residue. D genes are given only for firm matches. Clone size, where shown, is once, few, many, or a class for clones that have expanded.

NA	TRBV29-1	TRBJ1-2	many	TGCAGCGTTCGGGGGGCATATGGCTACACCTTC	CSVRGAYGYTF
NA	TRBV4-2	TRBJ2-7	NA	TGTGCCAGCAGCCAAGGGGGGCGGGAGATCTACGAGCAGTACTTC	CASSQGGREIYEQYF
TRBD1	TRBV20-1	TRBJ1-2	NA	TGCAGTCCCGATAGGGACAGGGCTTCAGAGGGCTATGGCTACACCTTC	CSPDRDRASEGYGYTF
NA	TRBV7-9	TRBJ2-2	NA	TGTGCCCGTCAGGCTGAGAACACCGGGGAGCTGTTTTTT	CARQAENTGELFF
NA	TRBV12-3/TRBV12-4	TRBJ1-4	NA	TGTGCCAGCAGTCCACGGAATGGTGAAAAACTGTTTTTT	CASSPRNGEKLFF
NA	TRBV5-1	TRBJ1-6	NA	TGCGCCAGCAGCTTGGGGGGGACATCATATAATTCACCCCTCCACTTT	CASSLGGTSYNSPLHF
TRBD2	TRBV20-1	TRBJ2-7	many	TGCAGTGCTAGGACTAGCGGGCGCTACGAGCAGTACTTC	CSARTSGRYEQYF
NA	TRBV12-3/TRBV12-4	TRBJ2-1	few	TGTGCCAGCAGAGCAGGGGATAATGAGCAGTTCTTC	CASRAGDNEQFF
NA	TRBV7-8	TRBJ2-2	NA	TGTGCCAGCAGCTTAGTGGACTTGAACACCGGGGAGCTGTTTTTT	CASSLVDLNTGELFF
TRBD2	TRBV20-1	TRBJ2-1	NA	TGCAGTGCTTCCTCGGGGGGGGAAGGGAATGAGCAGTTCTTC	CSASSGGEGNEQFF
TRBD1	TRBV11-2	TRBJ1-3	NA	TGTGCCAGCAGCAACCGGGACAGGGGAAACACCATATATTTT	CASSNRDRGNTIYF
NA	TRBV20-1	TRBJ2-5	many	TGCAGTGCGGGATACGGGGAGACCCAGTACTTC	CSAGYGETQYF
TRBD2	TRBV6-1	TRBJ2-7	NA	TGTGCCAGCAGTGGGACTAGCCCCTCCTACGAGCAGTACTTC	CASSGTSPSYEQYF
TRBD2	TRBV5-4	TRBJ2-1	NA	TGTGCCAGCAGCTTCAGCGGGGGGCCCAACAATGAGCAGTTCTTC	CASSFSGGPNNEQFF
TRBD1	TRBV5-1	TRBJ2-7	NA	TGCGCCAGCAGCTTTCGGACAGGGAACGACGAGCAGTACTTC	CASSFRTGNDEQYF
NA	TRBV20-1	TRBJ1-5	few	TGCAGTGCGATTGCCAGGGGCAATCAGCCCCAGCATTTT	CSAIARGNQPQHF
NA	TRBV28	TRBJ2-4	few	TGTGCCAGCGGGGAGCACAGGGGGGGCAAAAACATTCAGTACTTC	CASGEHRGGKNIQYF
NA	TRBV20-1	TRBJ2-7	many	TGCAGTGCTAGAGATCCCAGATACTTCTACGAGCAGTACTTC	CSARDPRYFYEQYF
NA	TRBV5-1	TRBJ1-6	NA	TGCGCCAGCAGCCTGGCCCCGGGGATGGATAATTCACCCCTCCACTTT	CASSLAPGMDNSPLHF
TRBD2	TRBV5-1	TRBJ2-7	NA	TGCGCCAGCAGCCCCGGGACTAGCGGGAGGGCCAAATCTTACGAGCAGTACTTC	CASSPGTSGRAKSYEQYF
NA	TRBV20-1	TRBJ2-7	many	TGCAGTGTCGGCCACGAGCAGTACTTC	CSVGHEQYF
TRBD1	TRBV15	TRBJ1-5	NA	TGTGCCACCAGCAGAGATATAGACAGGGTACGCAATCAGCCCCAGCATTTT	CATSRDIDRVRNQPQHF
NA	TRBV3-1	TRBJ2-1	few	TGTGCCAGCTCAACTCCGAAAGAACCGGGACAGCAGTTCTTC	CASSTPKEPGQQFF
NA	TRBV10-3	TRBJ1-1	NA	TGTGCCATCACTGGGATTATGAACACTGAAGCTTTCTTT	CAITGIMNTEAFF